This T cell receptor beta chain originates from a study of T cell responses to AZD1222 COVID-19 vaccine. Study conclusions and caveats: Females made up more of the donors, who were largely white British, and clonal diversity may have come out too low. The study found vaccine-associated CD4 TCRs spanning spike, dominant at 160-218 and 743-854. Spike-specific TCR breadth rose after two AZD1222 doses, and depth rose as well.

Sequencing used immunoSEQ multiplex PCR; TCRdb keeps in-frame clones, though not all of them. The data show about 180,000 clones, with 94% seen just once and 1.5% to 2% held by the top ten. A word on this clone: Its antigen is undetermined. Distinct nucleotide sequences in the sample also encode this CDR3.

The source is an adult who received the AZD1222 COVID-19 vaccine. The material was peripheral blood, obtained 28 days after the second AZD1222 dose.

CDR3 DNA: TGTGCCAGCAGTGAAGGCGTCTACGAGCAGTACTTC. Protein sequence: CASSEGVYEQYF. The chain combines TRBV2 with TRBJ2-7; D is undetermined. The CDR3 covers 12 residues. Trimming took 1 base from V and 3 from J, leaving 4 bases between them. Germline V gene lookup returns CDR1 SNHLY and CDR2 FYNNEI.